This passage covers 4 T cell receptor beta chains from one sample sequenced in a study of T cell repertoires and leukemia-associated antigens. TCRdb processed the 5' RACE reads anew with MiXCR; each CDR3 protein has one entry. The data hold roughly 12,000 distinct CDR3 sequences, with approximately 39% observed a single time. These TCRs' antigens remain unknown. The sample taken for sequencing was CD3+ T cells sorted from blood and cultured. These receptor sequences come from a female donor in good health.

This clonotype was seen a handful of times. The genes are TRBV4-3 and TRBJ2-1, with 8 bases lining up with TRBD2. V lost 0 bases to trimming and J lost 6 bases; unmatched junction nucleotides: 10. There are 17 residues in the CDR3. Germline V lookup: CDR1 LGHNA, CDR2 YSLEER. The CDR3: CASSQDRAGVPCNEQFF. CDR3 nucleotide sequence: TGCGCCAGCAGCCAAGATAGAGCGGGAGTCCCCTGCAATGAGCAGTTCTTC.

About this clonotype: Compared with germline, one end of the junction differs, possibly owing to a read error. This chain connects TRBV29-1 to TRBJ2-1, with D unresolved. The CDR3 runs 18 residues. Germline assignment: CDR1 SQVTM and CDR2 ANQGSEA. CDR3 sequence (DNA): TGCAGCGTTGATTCTTTGTGGAGCGAGAGCCTCTCCCGCAATGGGCAGTTCTTC. This gives the protein CSVDSLWSESLSRNGQFF.

A remark on this clonotype: A much larger clonotype is one base distant, so this may be a read error. The chain uses TRBV7-9 and TRBJ1-2; D gene unclear. The CDR3 is 15 amino acids. Trimming took off 4 bases at V and 4 bases at J, with 16 bases between the two ends. The germline V gene encodes CDR1 SEHNR and CDR2 FQNEAQ (reference sequence). CDR3 protein: CASSSSDRSLYGYTF. The CDR3 nucleotides are TGTGCCAGCAGCTCCTCGGACCGGAGCCTCTATGGCTACACCTTC.

This clonotype is medium-sized (0.01 to 0.1%). The chain has TRBV5-1 and TRBJ2-3, with D perhaps being TRBD1 or TRBD2 (5 bases each). CDR1 is SGHRS, CDR2 YFSETQ, per germline. Between the trimmed V and J ends, which lost 5 bases and 4 bases, there was a span of 17 bases. The CDR3 runs 15 residues. The DNA of the CDR3 is TGCGCCAGCAGATCCGGGACCCGGGGAGCAGATACGCAGTATTTT. The encoded protein is CASRSGTRGADTQYF.